This TCR beta chain was documented in a study of PD-L1 blockade in urothelial cancer. Study at large: The patients' atezolizumab therapy, 1,200 mg intravenously every 3 weeks, started around 2014. About 90% of the 29 patients comprised males who had bladder-origin urothelial cancer.

Spike-ins of synthetic TCR analog templates went into each PCR. TCRdb keeps only in-frame clones here, not all; method: immunoSEQ multiplex PCR. This sample has around 40,000 clones, with 80% to 90% found just once. CDR3 length: 18 amino acids. CDR1 and CDR2 (germline): SNHLY, FYNNEI. V was trimmed by 2 bases and J by 4 bases, leaving 23 bases between them. The origin of this receptor is a man between 60 and 75 years old with urothelial cancer. The genes are TRBV2 and TRBJ1-2; perhaps TRBD1 as D (6 bases). Here the sequenced sample was PBMCs, taken around atezolizumab (anti-PD-L1) treatment. This CDR3 reads CASSEMVRTALTSYGYTF. As DNA, the CDR3 is TGTGCCAGCAGTGAAATGGTGAGGACAGCCCTAACCTCCTATGGCTACACCTTC.